Listed here is a single T cell receptor beta chain. The protocol was immunoSEQ multiplex PCR, while the TCRdb copy is restricted to in-frame clones and leaves out a portion. This table holds about 27,000 clones, approximately 77% found once. This sample was taken from a study of T cell clonotyping in hematopoietic cell transplantation. Sample time point: recipient sample about 28 days before transplant, after cytoreduction. The CDR3 has 16 amino acids. The V and J ends lost 2 bases and 6 bases, in that order; junction bases with no gene match: 8. Germline CDR1 is MNHEY and CDR2 is SVGAGI. The input for sequencing was peripheral blood mononuclear cells, taken before stem cell transplant. The V and J genes are TRBV6-5 and TRBJ2-1; 9 bases are shared with TRBD2. The clonotype originates from a man aged 50 to 59 with myelodysplastic syndrome. Some clones in this sample may be carry-over from other donors' samples. The CDR3 loop reads CASSYVSGSGRNEQFF. CDR3 nucleotide sequence: TGTGCCAGCAGTTACGTTAGCGGGAGTGGTCGCAATGAGCAGTTCTTC.